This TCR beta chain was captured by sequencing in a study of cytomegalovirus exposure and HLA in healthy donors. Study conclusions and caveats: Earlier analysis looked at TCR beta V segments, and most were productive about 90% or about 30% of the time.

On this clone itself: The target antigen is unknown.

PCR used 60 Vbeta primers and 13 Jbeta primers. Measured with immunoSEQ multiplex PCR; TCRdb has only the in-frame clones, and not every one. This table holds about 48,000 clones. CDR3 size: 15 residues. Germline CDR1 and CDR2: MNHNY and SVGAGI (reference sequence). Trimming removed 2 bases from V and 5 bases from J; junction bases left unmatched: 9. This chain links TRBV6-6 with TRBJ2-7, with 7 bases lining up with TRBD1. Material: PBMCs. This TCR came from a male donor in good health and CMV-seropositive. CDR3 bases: TGTGCCAGCAGTTACCCTTATGGGACAGTGAACGAGCAGTACTTC. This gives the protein CASSYPYGTVNEQYF.